This T cell receptor (beta chain) comes out of a study of identical twins. Study-level findings and limits: Reduced insertions were recorded for abundant cord blood beta clonotypes, with no such pattern in memory repertoires. Twin pairs' shared out-of-frame alpha sequences were enriched in low generation probability. Analyses based on zero insertions could be partly confounded by invariant MAIT and iNKT cells. The study found weaker excess twin sharing in beta out-of-frame sequences.

The V end was cut by 0 bases, the J end by 2 bases, with 16 bases between. CDR1 ENHRY and CDR2 SYGVKD come from the germline V gene. This CDR3 contains 17 residues. Details on this clonotype: Its antigen is undetermined.

TCRdb used MiXCR to reprocess the 5' RACE reads, holding one entry per CDR3 protein. The table records 700,000 or so distinct CDR3 sequences, roughly 8% of them present only once. The data also belong to a second study, concerning yellow fever vaccine responses in identical twins.

Sequenced: PBMCs. The chain is built from TRBV10-3 and TRBJ1-1, with D possibly matching TRBD1 (6 bases). The sequence came from a woman younger than 35 in good health. The CDR3 DNA reads TGTGCCATCAGTGAGTCGAGGGGGGGCCCAGATAACACTGAAGCTTTCTTT. Translating it yields CAISESRGGPDNTEAFF.